This T cell receptor (beta chain) derives from a study of post-analysis software for immune sequencing data. Study findings and constraints: There was significantly lower normalized Chao1 diversity in multiple sclerosis patients than in controls. Pronounced co-clustering by F measure was evident among identically batched samples. Patients used roughly five TRBV segments, including TRBV5-6, TRBV5-1 and TRBV20-1, more often than controls.

Unique molecular identifiers were present in the TCR beta cDNA libraries. T cells, roughly 1 to 10 million of them, yielded some 510,000 cDNA molecules. TCRdb reprocessed the PCR reads via MiXCR and lists one record per CDR3 protein. The sample carries about 540,000 distinct CDR3 sequences, around a third recorded once. This clonotype turned up a few times. Its target is not known. Trimming cost V 7 bases and J 1 base, with 5 bases left between them. The CDR3 sequence is 13 residues long. CDR1 is ENHRY and CDR2 is SYGVKD in the germline V gene. The clonotype originates from a girl aged 2-17 years with multiple sclerosis. Sequencing was done on a sample of blood. V is TRBV10-3 and J is TRBJ2-6; no clear D. The CDR3 protein is CAITGSGANVLTF. CDR3 bases: TGTGCCATCACAGGATCTGGGGCCAACGTCCTGACTTTC.